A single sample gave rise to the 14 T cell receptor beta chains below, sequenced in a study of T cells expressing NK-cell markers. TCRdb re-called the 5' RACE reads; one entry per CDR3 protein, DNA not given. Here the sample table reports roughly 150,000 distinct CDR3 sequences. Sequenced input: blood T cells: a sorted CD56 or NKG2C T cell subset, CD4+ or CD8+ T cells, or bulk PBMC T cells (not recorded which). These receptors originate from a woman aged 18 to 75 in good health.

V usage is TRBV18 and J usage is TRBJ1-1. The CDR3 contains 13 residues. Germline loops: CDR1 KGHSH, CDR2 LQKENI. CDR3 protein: CASSPTGYTEAFF.

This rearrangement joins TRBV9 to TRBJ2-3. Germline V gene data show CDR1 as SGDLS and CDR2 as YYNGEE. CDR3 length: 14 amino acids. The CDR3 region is CASSVDGAPDTQYF.

The CDR3 sequence is CASASTRNTEAFF. The rearrangement uses TRBV5-1 and TRBJ1-1. This CDR3 comprises 13 residues. Germline assignment: CDR1 SGHRS and CDR2 YFSETQ.

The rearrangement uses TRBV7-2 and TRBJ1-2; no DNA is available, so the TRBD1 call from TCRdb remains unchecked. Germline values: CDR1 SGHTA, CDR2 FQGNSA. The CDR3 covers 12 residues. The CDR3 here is CASSSRAYGYTF.

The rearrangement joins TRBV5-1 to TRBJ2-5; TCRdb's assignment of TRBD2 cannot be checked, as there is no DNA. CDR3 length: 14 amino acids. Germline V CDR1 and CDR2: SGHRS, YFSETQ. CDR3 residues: CASNGIAGQETQYF. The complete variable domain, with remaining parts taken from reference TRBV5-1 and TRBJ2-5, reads KAGVTQTPRYLIKTRGQQVTLSCSPISGHRSVSWYQQTPGQGLQFLFEYFSETQRNKGNFPGRFSGRQFSNSRSEMNVSTLELGDSALYLCASNGIAGQETQYFGPGTRLLVL.

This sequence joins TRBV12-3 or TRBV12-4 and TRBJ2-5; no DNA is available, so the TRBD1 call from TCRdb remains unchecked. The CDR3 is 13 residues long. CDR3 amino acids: CASSPARSETQYF.

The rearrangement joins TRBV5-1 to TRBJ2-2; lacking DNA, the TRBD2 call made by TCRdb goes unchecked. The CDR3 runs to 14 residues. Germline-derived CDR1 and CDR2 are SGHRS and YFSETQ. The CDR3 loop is CASVEGANTGELFF.

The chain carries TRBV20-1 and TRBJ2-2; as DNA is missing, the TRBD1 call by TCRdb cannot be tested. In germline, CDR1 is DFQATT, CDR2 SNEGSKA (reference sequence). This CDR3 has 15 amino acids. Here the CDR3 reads CSARDEGKVTGELFF.

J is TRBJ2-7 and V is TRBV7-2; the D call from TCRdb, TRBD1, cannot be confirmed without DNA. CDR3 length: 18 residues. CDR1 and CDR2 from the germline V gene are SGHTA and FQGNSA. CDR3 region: CASSIAPRQGAISYEQYF.

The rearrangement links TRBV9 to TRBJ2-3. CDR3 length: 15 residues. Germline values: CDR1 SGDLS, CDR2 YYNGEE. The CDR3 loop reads CASSVGALAGDTQYF.

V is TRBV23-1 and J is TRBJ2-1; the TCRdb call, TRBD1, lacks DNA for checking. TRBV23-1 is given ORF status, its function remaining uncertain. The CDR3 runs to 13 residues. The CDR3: CASGGCSYNEQFF.

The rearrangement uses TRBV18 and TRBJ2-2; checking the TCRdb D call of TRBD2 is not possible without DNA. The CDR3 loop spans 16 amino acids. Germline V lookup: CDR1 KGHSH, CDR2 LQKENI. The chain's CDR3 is CASSTRLAGVTGELFF. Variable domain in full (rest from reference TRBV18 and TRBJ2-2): NAGVMQNPRHLVRRRGQEARLRCSPMKGHSHVYWYRQLPEEGLKFMVYLQKENIIDESGMPKERFSAEFPKEGPSILRIQQVVRGDSAAYFCASSTRLAGVTGELFFGEGSRLTVL.

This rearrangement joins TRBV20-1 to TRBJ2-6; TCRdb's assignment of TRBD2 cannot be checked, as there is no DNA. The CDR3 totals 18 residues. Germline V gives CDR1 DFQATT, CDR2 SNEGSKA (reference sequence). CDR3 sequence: CSARDTRDSFSGANVLTF.

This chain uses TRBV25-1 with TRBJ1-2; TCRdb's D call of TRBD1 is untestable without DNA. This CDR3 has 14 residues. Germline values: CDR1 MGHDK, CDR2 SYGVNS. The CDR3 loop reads CASSGTGTSYGYTF.